Listed below are T cell receptor beta chains from one sample, sequenced in a study of spatial heterogeneity in lung cancer. MiXCR, applied by TCRdb to the 5' RACE reads, yields one record per CDR3 protein. The sample lists about 120,000 distinct CDR3 sequences, over 9% occurring once. The material was PBMCs, obtained at follow-up. These receptor sequences come from a male donor with early-stage non-small cell lung cancer. Each CDR3 is given without its conserved first and last residue. Each record gives: V gene, D gene, J gene, CDR3 protein. The D gene is left open where the match is weak.

TRBV5-1,TRBD1,TRBJ2-2,ASSLAAGQGANTGELF
TRBV10-2,NA,TRBJ1-3,ASSDRNGNTIY
TRBV7-2,TRBD1,TRBJ1-1,ASLVTGESEAF
TRBV4-2,NA,TRBJ1-2,ASSQGRTATNYGYT
TRBV2,TRBD2,TRBJ2-1,ASSERLMLWGGYNEQF
TRBV7-2,NA,TRBJ1-1,ASSGHRGTEAF
TRBV5-1,NA,TRBJ1-4,ASSLASRADEKLF
TRBV3-1,TRBD1,TRBJ1-2,ASSQEDRVNGYT
TRBV4-3,NA,TRBJ1-1,ASSNTGGRTEAF
TRBV11-2,NA,TRBJ1-2,ASSPDRPYGYT
TRBV3-1,NA,TRBJ2-5,ASSQQEPGTQY
TRBV10-3,NA,TRBJ2-1,AISESKGPYNEQF
TRBV28,TRBD1,TRBJ2-3,ASSVPGQGTDTQY
TRBV7-9,NA,TRBJ2-7,ASSSRGAVPYEQY
TRBV10-2,NA,TRBJ2-3,ASSDLAPDTQY
TRBV20-1,NA,TRBJ2-3,SARAQSTDTQY
TRBV6-5,NA,TRBJ2-3,ASSQGWGTDTQY
TRBV12-5,NA,TRBJ1-5,ASGLVRGAAGTDSNQPQH
TRBV6-2/TRBV6-3,TRBD1,TRBJ2-7,ASRKPRDSSYEQY
TRBV9,TRBD1,TRBJ2-1,ASSLGGQGYNEQF
TRBV6-5,TRBD2,TRBJ2-1,ASRTSGGANEQF
TRBV20-1,TRBD1,TRBJ2-1,SAGTGRVSYNEQF
TRBV20-1,TRBD1,TRBJ1-2,SASDGGRQGAYGYT
TRBV30,NA,TRBJ2-4,AWSPKEGGSAKNIQY
TRBV4-1,TRBD1,TRBJ2-5,ASARPGQSLQETQY
TRBV28,TRBD1,TRBJ2-7,ASTPTGSRYEQY
TRBV10-3,TRBD1,TRBJ2-7,AISESGGTGGYEQY
TRBV4-1,NA,TRBJ1-2,ASSQGMAQGTYGYT
TRBV24-1,NA,TRBJ1-5,ATSVSGGNQPQH
TRBV20-1,NA,TRBJ2-7,SASLIGREWYEQY
TRBV7-2,TRBD2,TRBJ2-1,ASKSGGYNEQF
TRBV7-9,TRBD1,TRBJ1-4,ASSRQGHTEKLF
TRBV14,NA,TRBJ2-1,ASSQNVGQQF
TRBV12-3/TRBV12-4,NA,TRBJ2-5,ASSPSTEETQY
TRBV20-1,NA,TRBJ2-3,SARGDVSTDTQY
TRBV12-3/TRBV12-4,NA,TRBJ2-7,ASTLKGGVIPYEQY
TRBV6-2/TRBV6-3,NA,TRBJ2-3,ASSYGPNTDTQY
TRBV14,NA,TRBJ2-2,ASSQESPRGAGELF
TRBV28,NA,TRBJ2-7,ASRGGPRYEQY
TRBV7-2,NA,TRBJ1-5,ASSIYNQPQH
TRBV7-9,NA,TRBJ2-1,ASTDENEQF
TRBV20-1,TRBD1,TRBJ1-1,SARDKGGGLGAF